Below, one TCR beta chain is given with its context. It lacks a known antigen. It has no much larger one-base neighbor in the sample; base qualities were not kept. The CDR3 numbers 15 residues from cysteine through phenylalanine. The DNA shown is the 45-base CDR3, in frame from base 1. The CDR1 and CDR2 encoded by the germline V gene (reference sequence) are LNHNV and YYDKDF. Relative to germline, V is 3 bases shorter and J is 0 bases shorter, with 6 bases between their ends. A MiSeq instrument was used for deep resolution sequencing, which targeted depths ranging from 1 in 1 million up to 1 in 200,000 T cells, with coverage averaging 10x for each clonotype. The immunoSEQ hsTCRB Kit was used to generate the TCR beta libraries. The authors' pipeline ran thus. Data were analyzed with ImmunoSEQ Data Assistant and ImmunoSEQ Analyzer, with V, D and J genes assigned per IMGT definitions. Clonality, which ranges from 0 to 1, was calculated by subtracting the normalized Shannon entropy of productive rearrangement frequencies from one. Only overrepresented clonotypes making up at least 0.05% of each patient's repertoire were included in the public clonotype analysis. Roughly 12 age-matched healthy donor repertoires from immuneACCESS were used as controls for clonality. TCRdb re-hosts the immuneACCESS table, in-frame sequences only. Its copies lack some clones; in the studies checked, an unresolved V gene accounts for under half of them, and the cause for the rest is not known. V, J and clone size derive from that table, while D and trimming were established from the DNA sequence. This sample holds about 120,000 clones; 75% to 90% were observed only once. Over 2% of the sample comes from the top ten.

This specimen comes from a study of cytotoxic CD8 clonotypes in ibrutinib-treated CLL (TCRdb year 2021). Study-level background: The cohort had 11 to 12 relapsed/refractory and approximately 15 treatment-naive patients; around 17 were IGHV unmutated. Responses were partial in roughly 25 patients and complete in 2; after median approximately 69 months follow-up, about 14 stayed in remission and 12 progressed. Samples averaged approximately 260,000 productive templates and some 96,000 productive rearrangements. Cryopreserved peripheral blood mononuclear cells were obtained prior to treatment, at the time of response, and at either disease progression or sustained remission. The response samples were drawn at a median of approximately 12 months into treatment, with a range of about 6 to 36 months. Every sample from remission and from progressive disease was obtained while the patients were still on ibrutinib. Longitudinal samples were obtainable from about 30% of the 86 participants in the trial.

Explained via the paper, the time point label denotes: less than 30 months on ibrutinib. For TCR beta library preparation, roughly 2 micrograms of genomic DNA were extracted from the cryopreserved PBMCs. Longitudinal blood samples from CLL patients on ibrutinib monotherapy were analyzed using high-throughput TCR beta sequencing. The patients took part in an open-label, single-center phase 2 trial of ibrutinib monotherapy. Here is what the overall study found, with its caveats: Public clonotypes were found to be uncommon and were observed to contract or remain stable during treatment; the increase in clonality was shown to reflect expansion of private clonotypes at ibrutinib response. At ibrutinib response clonality went up, during sustained remission it held steady, and at progression it dropped back toward baseline. At baseline, clonality was higher than in age-matched healthy donors and showed a strong correlation with circulating CD8+ T-cell counts. Sampling times were not matched between sustained-remission and progressing patients, and lymph node repertoires were not studied.

The chain is encoded by TRBV15 joined to TRBJ2-6, with the D gene not clear enough to name. The source was PBMCs, collected after 24 months of ibrutinib treatment. The clonotype was recovered from a human donor with chronic lymphocytic leukemia. This receptor has the CDR3 CATSRPPSGANVLTF. The nucleotide sequence reads as follows: TGTGCCACCAGCAGGCCGCCCTCTGGGGCCAACGTCCTGACTTTC.